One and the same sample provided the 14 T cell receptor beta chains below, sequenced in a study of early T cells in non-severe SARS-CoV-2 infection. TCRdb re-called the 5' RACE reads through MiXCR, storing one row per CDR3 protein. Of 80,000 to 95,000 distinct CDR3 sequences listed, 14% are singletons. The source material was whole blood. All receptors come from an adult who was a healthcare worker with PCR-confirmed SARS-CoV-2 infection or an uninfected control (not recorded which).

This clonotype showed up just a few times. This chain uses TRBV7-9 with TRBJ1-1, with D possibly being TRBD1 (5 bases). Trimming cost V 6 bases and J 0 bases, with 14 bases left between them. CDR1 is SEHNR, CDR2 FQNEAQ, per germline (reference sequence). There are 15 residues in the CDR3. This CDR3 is CASRRERGMNTEAFF. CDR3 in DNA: TGTGCCAGCAGGCGGGAGCGGGGGATGAACACTGAAGCTTTCTTT.

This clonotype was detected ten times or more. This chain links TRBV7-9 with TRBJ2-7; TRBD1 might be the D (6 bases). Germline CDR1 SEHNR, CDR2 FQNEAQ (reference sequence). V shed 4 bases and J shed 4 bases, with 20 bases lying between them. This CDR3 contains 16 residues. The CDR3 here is CASSSMVAGRGYEQYF. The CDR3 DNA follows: TGTGCCAGCAGCTCTATGGTGGCTGGCAGGGGTTACGAGCAGTACTTC.

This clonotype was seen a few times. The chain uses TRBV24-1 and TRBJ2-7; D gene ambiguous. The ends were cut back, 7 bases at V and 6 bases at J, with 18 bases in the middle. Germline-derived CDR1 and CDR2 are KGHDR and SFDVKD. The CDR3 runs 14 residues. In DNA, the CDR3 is TGTGCCACCAGCTCTACGACACCTTCTGCCGAGCAGTACTTC. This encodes CATSSTTPSAEQYF.

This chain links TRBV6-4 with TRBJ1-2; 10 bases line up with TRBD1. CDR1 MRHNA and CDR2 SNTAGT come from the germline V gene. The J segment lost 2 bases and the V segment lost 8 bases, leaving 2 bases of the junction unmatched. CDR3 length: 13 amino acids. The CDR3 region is CASPGQGNYGYTF. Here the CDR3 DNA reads TGTGCCAGCCCGGGACAGGGGAACTATGGCTACACCTTC.

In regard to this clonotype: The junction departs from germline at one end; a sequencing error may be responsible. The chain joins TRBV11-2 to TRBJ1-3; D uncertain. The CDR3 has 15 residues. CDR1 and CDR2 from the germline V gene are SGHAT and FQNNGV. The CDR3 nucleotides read TGTGCCAGCAGCTTGGCCCTTCACTCTGAAAACACCATATATTTT. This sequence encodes CASSLALHSENTIYF.

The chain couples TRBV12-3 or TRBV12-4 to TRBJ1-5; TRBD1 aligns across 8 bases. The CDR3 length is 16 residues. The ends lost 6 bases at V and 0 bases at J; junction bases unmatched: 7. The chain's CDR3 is CASRGQGLYSNQPQHF. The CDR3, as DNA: TGTGCCAGCAGAGGACAGGGCCTCTATAGCAATCAGCCCCAGCATTTT.

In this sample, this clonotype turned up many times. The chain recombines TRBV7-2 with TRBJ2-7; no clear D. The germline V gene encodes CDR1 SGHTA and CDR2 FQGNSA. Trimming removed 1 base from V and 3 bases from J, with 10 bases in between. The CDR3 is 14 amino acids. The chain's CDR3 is CASSLDADFYEQYF. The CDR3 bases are TGTGCCAGCAGCTTAGATGCGGATTTCTACGAGCAGTACTTC.

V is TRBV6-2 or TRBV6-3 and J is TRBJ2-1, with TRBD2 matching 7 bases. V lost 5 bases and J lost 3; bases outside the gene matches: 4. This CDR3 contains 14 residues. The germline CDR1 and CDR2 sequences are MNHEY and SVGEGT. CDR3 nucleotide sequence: TGTGCCAGCAGTAAAGCTAGCGGCTACAATGAGCAGTTCTTC. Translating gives CASSKASGYNEQFF.

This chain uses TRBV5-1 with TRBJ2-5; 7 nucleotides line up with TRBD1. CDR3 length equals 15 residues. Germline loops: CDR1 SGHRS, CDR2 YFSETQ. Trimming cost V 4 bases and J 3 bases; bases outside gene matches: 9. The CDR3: CASSPIDRAKETQYF. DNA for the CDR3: TGCGCCAGCAGCCCTATTGACAGGGCAAAAGAGACCCAGTACTTC.

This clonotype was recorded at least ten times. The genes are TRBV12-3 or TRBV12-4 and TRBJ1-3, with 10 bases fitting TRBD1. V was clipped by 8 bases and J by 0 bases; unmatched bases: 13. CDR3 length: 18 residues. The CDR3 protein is CASPSGTGAQNSGNTIYF. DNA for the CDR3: TGTGCCAGCCCCTCCGGGACAGGGGCCCAAAACTCTGGAAACACCATATATTTT.

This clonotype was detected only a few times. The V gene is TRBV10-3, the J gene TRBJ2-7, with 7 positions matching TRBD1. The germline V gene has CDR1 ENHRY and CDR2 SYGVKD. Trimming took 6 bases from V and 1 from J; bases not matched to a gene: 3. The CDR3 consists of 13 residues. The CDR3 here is CAISPGQSYEQYF. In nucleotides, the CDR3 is TGTGCCATCAGCCCGGGACAGTCCTACGAGCAGTACTTC.

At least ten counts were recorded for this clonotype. As DNA, the CDR3 is TGTGCCAGCAGCCAAGCTGGGGGGCGCGTGGCAGATACGCAGTATTTT. Translating it yields CASSQAGGRVADTQYF. The chain has TRBV4-2 and TRBJ2-3; TRBD1 or TRBD2 may be the D gene (6 bases each). The CDR3 is made up of 16 amino acids. CDR1 LGHNA and CDR2 YNFKEQ come from the germline V gene. V shed 1 base and J shed 4 bases, with 15 bases lying between them.

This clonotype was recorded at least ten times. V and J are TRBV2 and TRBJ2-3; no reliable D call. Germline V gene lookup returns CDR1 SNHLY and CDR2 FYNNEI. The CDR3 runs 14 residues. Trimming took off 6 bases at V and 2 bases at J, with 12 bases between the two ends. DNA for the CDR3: TGTGCCAGCAGGGCGGCCAGGAACACAGATACGCAGTATTTT. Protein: CASRAARNTDTQYF.

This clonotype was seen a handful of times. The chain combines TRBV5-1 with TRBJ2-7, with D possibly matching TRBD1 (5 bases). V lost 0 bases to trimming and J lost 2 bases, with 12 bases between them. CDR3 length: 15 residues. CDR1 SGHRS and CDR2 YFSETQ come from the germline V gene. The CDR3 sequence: CASSLGQTSTYEQYF. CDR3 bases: TGCGCCAGCAGCTTGGGACAGACAAGCACCTACGAGCAGTACTTC.